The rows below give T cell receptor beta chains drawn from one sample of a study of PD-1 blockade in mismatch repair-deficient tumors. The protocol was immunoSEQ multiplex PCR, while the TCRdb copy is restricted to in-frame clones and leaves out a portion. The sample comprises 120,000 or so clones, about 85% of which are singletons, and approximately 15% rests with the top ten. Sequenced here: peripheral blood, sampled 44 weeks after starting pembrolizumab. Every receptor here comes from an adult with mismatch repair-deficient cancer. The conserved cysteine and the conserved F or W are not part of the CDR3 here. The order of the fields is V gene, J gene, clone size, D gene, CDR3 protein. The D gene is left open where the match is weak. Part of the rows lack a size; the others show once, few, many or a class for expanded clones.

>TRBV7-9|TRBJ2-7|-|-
ASSLARSGRTTKQY
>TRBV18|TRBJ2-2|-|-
ASSPPNLNTGELF
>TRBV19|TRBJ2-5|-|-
ASSIIVSAETQY
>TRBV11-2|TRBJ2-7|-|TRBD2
AIRDYTSYEQY
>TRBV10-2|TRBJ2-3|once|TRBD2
ASGASGRPDTQY
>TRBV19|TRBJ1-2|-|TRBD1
ASSSAGGGYGYT
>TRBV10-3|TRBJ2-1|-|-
AISHRAKVGDKGINEQF
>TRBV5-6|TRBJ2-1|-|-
ASSSHTSSYNEQF
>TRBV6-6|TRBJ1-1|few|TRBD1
ASRDRANTEAF
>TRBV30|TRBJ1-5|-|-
AWSVEGQPQH
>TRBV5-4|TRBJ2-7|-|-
ASSKENYEQY
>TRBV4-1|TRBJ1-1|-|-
ASSQGRLRATEAF
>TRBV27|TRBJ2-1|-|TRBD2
ASSFRGLAGVEQF
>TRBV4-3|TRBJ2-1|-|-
ASRDSFSYNEQF
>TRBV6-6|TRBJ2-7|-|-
ASSSIQGGSH
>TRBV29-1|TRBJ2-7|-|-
SALGDSGAYEQY
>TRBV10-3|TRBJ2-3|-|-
AISVDTRSVEY